This section outlines one T cell receptor beta chain sequence together with its context. Its cognate antigen is unknown. As to treatment: roughly 20 received Ad26.COV2.S at low or high dose, single or two shots; about 5 received placebo; per-sample allocation not given. Material that was analyzed had been drawn on day 63 after the first vaccine or placebo injection. The method was immunoSEQ multiplex PCR; TCRdb's version includes in-frame clones alone and lacks a portion of them. The data show around 320,000 clones, 85% to 90% seen once. The CDR3 runs to 17 residues. Germline lookup yields CDR1 GTSNPN and CDR2 SVGIG (reference sequence). V lost 2 bases and J lost 0, with 18 bases in between. This sample was taken from a study of Ad26.COV2.S vaccination and SARS-CoV-2 variants. Study overall: The authors gave Ad26.COV2.S intramuscularly, either once or twice 56 days apart.

Overall study findings and caveats: It was reported that spike-specific CD8+ and CD4+ T cell responses were substantially broad after vaccination.

The clonotype was recovered from a person between 18 and 65 years old who received the Ad26.COV2.S COVID-19 vaccine or a placebo. This chain links TRBV30 with TRBJ2-3; D may be TRBD2 (6 bases). The sample in question was peripheral blood, obtained in a trial of Ad26.COV2.S vaccine versus placebo. This CDR3 reads CAWSRSRVSGSTDTQYF. For the CDR3, the DNA is TGTGCCTGGAGTCGTAGTAGAGTTAGCGGAAGCACAGATACGCAGTATTTT. Combining the CDR3 with reference TRBV30 and TRBJ2-3 gives the whole variable domain SQTIHQWPATLVQPVGSPLSLECTVEGTSNPNLYWYRQAAGRGLQLLFYSVGIGQISSEVPQNLSASRPQDRQFILSSKKLLLSDSGFYLCAWSRSRVSGSTDTQYFGPGTRLTVL.